The 5 T cell receptor beta chains below were found in one sample sequenced in a study of control samples from healthy donors and cancer patients. The method was immunoSEQ multiplex PCR; TCRdb's version includes in-frame clones alone and lacks a portion of them. Here the sample spans under 200,000 clones, roughly 94% being singletons. Sequencing used PBMCs. These receptor sequences come from a man aged 55 to 70 with colorectal cancer.

The rearrangement joins TRBV18 to TRBJ2-5; D might be TRBD1 (5 bases). Germline V lookup: CDR1 KGHSH, CDR2 LQKENI. The V end was cut by 3 bases, the J end by 1 base, with 9 bases between. This CDR3 has 14 amino acids. The CDR3 region has the DNA TGTGCCAGCTCACCTATAAGGGGCCAAGAGACCCAGTACTTC. It translates to CASSPIRGQETQYF. The entire variable domain, with the rest obtained from reference TRBV18 and TRBJ2-5, is as follows: NAGVMQNPRHLVRRRGQEARLRCSPMKGHSHVYWYRQLPEEGLKFMVYLQKENIIDESGMPKERFSAEFPKEGPSILRIQQVVRGDSAAYFCASSPIRGQETQYFGPGTRLLVL.

J is TRBJ1-6 and V is TRBV6-1; 7 nucleotides align to TRBD1. J lost 3 bases, V lost 3 bases, and 2 bases had no gene match. Germline-derived CDR1 and CDR2 are MNHNS and SASEGT. The CDR3 runs to 15 residues. The CDR3 DNA sequence: TGTGCCAGCAGTGATCGACAGGGCTATAATTCACCCCTCCACTTT. Protein sequence: CASSDRQGYNSPLHF.

The V call is TRBV5-1, the J call TRBJ2-1; 10 nucleotides line up with TRBD2. The CDR3 is made up of 17 amino acids. V was clipped by 2 bases and J by 4 bases; unmatched bases: 9. In germline, CDR1 is SGHRS, CDR2 YFSETQ. The CDR3 spells CASSFQLAGSGYNEQFF. CDR3 nucleotide sequence: TGCGCCAGCAGCTTTCAACTAGCGGGGTCGGGGTACAATGAGCAGTTCTTC.

The J gene is TRBJ2-5, the V gene TRBV6-5, with D perhaps matching TRBD1 (6 bases). With 4 bases removed from V and 3 bases from J, the gap between germline ends came to 9 bases. From germline, CDR1 is MNHEY and CDR2 SVGAGI. The CDR3 length is 13 residues. The CDR3 is CASSLNREETQYF. CDR3 in DNA: TGTGCCAGCAGTTTAAACAGGGAAGAGACCCAGTACTTC.

This clone has a single count. V and J are TRBV19 and TRBJ1-2; D not resolved. CDR1 LNHDA and CDR2 SQIVND come from the germline V gene (reference sequence). The CDR3 extends over 13 amino acids. V was shortened by 8 bases and J by 2 bases, with 12 bases between the two germline ends. CDR3 sequence reads: CASCDTVNYGYTF. Written as DNA, the CDR3 is TGTGCCAGTTGCGACACCGTGAACTATGGCTACACCTTC.